The clone carrying this T cell receptor beta chain was picked up a small number of times. Antigen specificity is unknown. This specimen comes from a study of CD8 T cells in ankylosing spondylitis. General observations from the study: In ankylosing spondylitis blood, a motif of about 8 highly homologous TCR beta variants appeared characteristic. Reportedly, matched ankylosing spondylitis synovial fluid was significantly enriched for disease-linked clones.

Quantitative 5'-RACE with molecular barcodes generated TCR beta libraries. TCRdb processed the 5' RACE reads anew with MiXCR; each CDR3 protein has one entry. Of 250,000 to 350,000 distinct CDR3 sequences listed, roughly 8% are singletons. CDR1 and CDR2 (germline): MDHEN, SYDVKM. V lost 6 bases and J lost 0; bases outside the gene matches: 13. The CDR3 is 17 residues long. V gene TRBV28 combines with J gene TRBJ1-1; 7 bases agree with TRBD1. Specimen: blood, either unsorted or a sorted T cell fraction (not recorded which). The source is a male donor with ankylosing spondylitis. As DNA, the CDR3 is TGTGCCAGCAGAACACTCGGGACAGCTTTCATGAACACTGAAGCTTTCTTT. Translated: CASRTLGTAFMNTEAFF.